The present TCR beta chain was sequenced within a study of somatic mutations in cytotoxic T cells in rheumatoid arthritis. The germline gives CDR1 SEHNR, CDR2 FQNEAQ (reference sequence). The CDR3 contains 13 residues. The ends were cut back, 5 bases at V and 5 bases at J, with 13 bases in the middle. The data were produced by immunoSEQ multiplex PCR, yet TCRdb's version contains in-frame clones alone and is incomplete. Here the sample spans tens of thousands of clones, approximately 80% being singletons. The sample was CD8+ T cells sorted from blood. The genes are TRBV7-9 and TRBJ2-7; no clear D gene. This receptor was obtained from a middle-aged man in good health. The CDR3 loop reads CASSQPWSHEQYF. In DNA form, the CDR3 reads TGTGCCAGCAGCCAGCCCTGGAGCCACGAGCAGTACTTC.